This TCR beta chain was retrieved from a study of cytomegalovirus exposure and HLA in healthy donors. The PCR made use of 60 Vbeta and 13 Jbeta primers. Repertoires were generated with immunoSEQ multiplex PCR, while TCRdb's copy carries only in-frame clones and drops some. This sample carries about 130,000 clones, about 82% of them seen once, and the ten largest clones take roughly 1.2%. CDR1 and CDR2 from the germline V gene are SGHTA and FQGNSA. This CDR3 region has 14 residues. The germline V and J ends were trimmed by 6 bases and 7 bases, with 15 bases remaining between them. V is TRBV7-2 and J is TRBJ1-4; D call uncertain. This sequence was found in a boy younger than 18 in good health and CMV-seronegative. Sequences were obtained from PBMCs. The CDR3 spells CASSFDLGSEKLFF. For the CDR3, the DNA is TGTGCCAGCAGTTTCGACCTCGGGAGTGAAAAACTGTTTTTT.